The 2 T cell receptor beta chains given below trace back to one sample, sequenced in a study of T cell repertoires in cytomegalovirus infection (dated by TCRdb to the late 2010s). The reads were generated on an Illumina HiSeq 1500. Using fastp trimming at Q25 and MiXCR clonotype assembly, TCRdb reanalyzed the public sequencing data and kept in-frame beta chains. Rows are unified per CDR3 protein, each entry keeping the most common DNA and genes. The sample table holds 150,000 to 200,000 distinct CDR3 sequences, of which roughly a sixth were seen once. Around 27% of the sample is held by the ten biggest clonotypes. Sequencing was performed on CD8+ T cells from PBMCs. These receptors were collected from a human donor in good health (CMV status not recorded). Some clones in this sample may be carry-over from other donors' samples.

This clonotype turned up a few times. The V call is TRBV4-1, the J call TRBJ1-6; D remains unclear. The CDR3 consists of 12 residues. Germline V lookup: CDR1 MGHRA, CDR2 YSYEKL. Trimming left V 0 bases short and J 10 bases short, with 4 bases between. CDR3 loop: CASSQEGSPLHF. As DNA, the CDR3 is TGCGCCAGCAGCCAAGAAGGATCACCCCTCCACTTT.

This clonotype came up a few times. The chain employs TRBV7-8 and TRBJ2-1; unclear D gene. This CDR3 has 18 amino acids. The germline V and J ends were trimmed by 2 bases and 0 bases, with 17 bases remaining between them. Germline CDR1 is SGHVS and CDR2 is FQNEAQ. The CDR3 sequence: CASSLSGPSVSSYNEQFF. The CDR3 bases are TGTGCCAGCAGCTTATCAGGACCGAGCGTTAGCTCCTACAATGAGCAGTTCTTC.